The sequence of this T cell receptor (beta chain) was determined in a study of T cells after yellow fever vaccination (dated by TCRdb to between 2017 and 2020). Broadly, across the study: Libraries from fractions with low cell numbers were prepared with the SMART-Seq v4 Ultra Low Input RNA kit. To follow T-cell clones before and after primary and booster YFV17D yellow fever vaccination, bulk TCR alpha and beta repertoires were sequenced over time. Two healthy male donors, one aged 18 to 29 and one aged 30 to 40 years, made up the cohort. Blood was collected at multiple timepoints before and after primary and secondary immunization, and bulk PBMC replicates and cell subsets were isolated.

What the treatment or condition label conveys for this sample: live attenuated yellow fever vaccine strain. At every blood-draw timepoint, two biological replicates of bulk PBMCs were collected. PBMCs were isolated from peripheral blood using a standard Ficoll-Paque protocol. RNA was extracted with TriZol from bulk PBMCs, CD4 and CD8 fractions, and dextramer-positive and dextramer-negative fractions. CDR1 is given as DFQATT and CDR2 as SNEGSKA, both from the germline V gene (reference sequence). V was cut back by 5 bases and J by 4 bases, leaving a gap of 18 bases between them. The CDR3 starts with the cysteine, ends with the phenylalanine, and has 14 residues. The DNA shown is the 42-base CDR3, in frame from base 1. Concerning this clonotype: Its binding antigen is unknown. Per-nucleotide qualities are absent, and no much larger clonotype sits a single base away.

TCR cDNA was synthesized by 5'RACE template switching, which introduced a universal primer site and unique molecular identifiers. cDNA synthesis was primed from both the TCR alpha and TCR beta constant segments. Library amplification used two PCR steps, and the second PCR step added sample barcodes and sequencing adapters. Sequencing of libraries was done on Illumina HiSeq 2500 (2x100 bp) or NovaSeq (2x150 bp). In the paper's pipeline: Demultiplexing of reads and collapsing into UMI consensus sequences were performed with MIGEC, and V(D)J alignment was carried out with MiXCR. Vaccine-responding clonotypes were defined with edgeR using replicate PBMC samples, requiring FDR below 0.01 and a log2 fold change above 5 up to day 15. Each bulk clonotype was labeled CD4 or CD8 based on which sequenced repertoire, CD4 or CD8, contained the clonotype at higher abundance. TCRdb passed the public sequencing reads through fastp at Q25 and MiXCR, retaining productive beta sequences. Duplicate CDR3 protein sequences are folded into a single record with the most common DNA and genes. For this entry, the V and J calls and clone size follow TCRdb and not the study's own pipeline. Within this sample are just under 600,000 distinct CDR3 sequences, with approximately 13% of them counted one time only. Around 15% of the sample comes from the top ten.

Findings and caveats that apply to the study as a whole: Most clones expanded after primary vaccination (around 97% of CD4 and about 85% of CD8) were re-detected after the booster, suggesting that broad memory maintenance occurred. Computational filtering was required because FACS-sorted repertoires could contain abundant contaminating clonotypes from the bulk population. The secondary T-cell response was weaker than the primary response but faster, peaking on day 5 instead of day 15. Because only a couple of donors were included in the study, the extent to which the findings can be generalized is limited. A small share of clonotypes was detected in both CD4 and CD8 compartments, with the overlap likely arising from convergent recombination.

The V and J genes are TRBV20-1 and TRBJ2-7; matching of 5 bases hints at TRBD2 as the D gene. The sample consisted of PBMCs, taken on the day of the yellow fever booster vaccination. The source is a man aged 25-45 years who received the YFV17D yellow fever vaccine. DNA sequence: TGCAGTGCTCGGAGCGGATTCAACCTTTACGAGCAGTACTTC. The resulting protein is CSARSGFNLYEQYF.